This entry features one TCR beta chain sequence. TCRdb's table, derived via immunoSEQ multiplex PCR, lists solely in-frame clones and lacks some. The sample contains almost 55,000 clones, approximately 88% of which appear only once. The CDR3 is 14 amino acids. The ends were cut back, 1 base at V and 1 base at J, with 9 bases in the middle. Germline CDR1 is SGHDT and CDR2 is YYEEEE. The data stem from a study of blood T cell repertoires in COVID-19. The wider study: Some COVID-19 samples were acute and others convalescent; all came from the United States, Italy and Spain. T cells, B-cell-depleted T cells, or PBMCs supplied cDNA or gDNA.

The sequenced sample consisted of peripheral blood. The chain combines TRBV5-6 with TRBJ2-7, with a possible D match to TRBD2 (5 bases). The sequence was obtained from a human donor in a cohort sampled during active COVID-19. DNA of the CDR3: TGTGCCAGCAGCTTGAGACTATTGTCCTACGAGCAGTACTTC. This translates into CASSLRLLSYEQYF.